In its sample, the clone carrying this T cell receptor (beta chain) was seen a few times. The sample comes from a study of T cells after yellow fever vaccination. Germline CDR1 reads SGHRS; CDR2 reads YFSETQ. Trimming cost V 0 bases and J 9 bases, with 10 bases left between them. The CDR3 consists of 13 residues. TCRdb processed the 5' RACE reads anew with MiXCR; each CDR3 protein has one entry. The data show some 340,000 distinct CDR3 sequences, with around 11% seen just once and approximately 3% held by the top ten. The source of this sequence is a man aged 18 to 30 who received the YFV17D yellow fever vaccine. The specimen comprised CD4+ T cells sorted from PBMCs, sampled 45 days after the yellow fever booster vaccination. V usage is TRBV5-1 and J usage is TRBJ2-1, with a possible D match to TRBD2 (5 bases). DNA for the CDR3: TGCGCCAGCAGCTTGGAGTTGGGAGCTGAGCAGTTCTTC. Residues: CASSLELGAEQFF.